This T cell receptor beta chain originates from a study of cytomegalovirus exposure and HLA in healthy donors. Germline V gives CDR1 SGHTA, CDR2 FQGNSA. The CDR3 sequence is 15 residues long. Trimming removed 7 bases from V and 5 bases from J; junction bases left unmatched: 12. Use of 60 Vbeta and 13 Jbeta primers characterized the PCR. This table comes from immunoSEQ multiplex PCR, and its TCRdb copy is limited to in-frame clones, with some not included. The sample contains roughly 150,000 clones, approximately 88% of which appear only once. Broader study findings: Accurate predictions that matched the HLA-A and HLA-B alleles of most subjects were reportedly made from TCR beta sequences.

Remarks on this clone: Its matching antigen is unknown.

Sequenced material: PBMCs. The sequence was collected from a boy between 2 and 15 years old in good health and CMV-seronegative. The chain recombines TRBV7-2 with TRBJ2-7; TRBD2 aligns across 9 bases. CDR3 sequence reads: CASTKFLAGPHEQYF. The CDR3 coding sequence is TGTGCCAGCACCAAATTCCTAGCGGGACCCCACGAGCAGTACTTC. The full variable domain, in which reference TRBV7-2 and TRBJ2-7 provide the parts outside the CDR3, is GAGVSQSPSNKVTEKGKDVELRCDPISGHTALYWYRQSLGQGLEFLIYFQGNSAPDKSGLPSDRFSAERTGGSVSTLTIQRTQQEDSAVYLCASTKFLAGPHEQYFGPGTRLTVT.